The table lists the clone carrying this T cell receptor beta chain with a few counts. This sample is drawn from a study of molecular identifiers for immune sequencing clone quantification. The CDR3 is 14 residues long. V shed 1 base and J shed 3 bases, with 7 bases lying between them. Germline V gene data show CDR1 as MGHDK and CDR2 as SYGVNS. MiXCR, applied by TCRdb to the PCR reads, yields one record per CDR3 protein. The table lists approximately 550,000 distinct CDR3 sequences, about 20% of them singletons, with around 0.86% in the top ten. Sequenced input: naive CD8+ T cells from blood, with Jurkat cell RNA spiked in. Subset noted: FACS-sorted CD8+CD4-CCR7+CD45RA+ naive T cells. The chain has TRBV25-1 and TRBJ1-5; no clear D gene. The source is a human donor in good health. Some libraries in this study had Jurkat cell RNA spiked in. DNA of the CDR3: TGTGCCAGCAGTGAATCTGGGTCCAATCAGCCCCAGCATTTT. This gives the protein CASSESGSNQPQHF.